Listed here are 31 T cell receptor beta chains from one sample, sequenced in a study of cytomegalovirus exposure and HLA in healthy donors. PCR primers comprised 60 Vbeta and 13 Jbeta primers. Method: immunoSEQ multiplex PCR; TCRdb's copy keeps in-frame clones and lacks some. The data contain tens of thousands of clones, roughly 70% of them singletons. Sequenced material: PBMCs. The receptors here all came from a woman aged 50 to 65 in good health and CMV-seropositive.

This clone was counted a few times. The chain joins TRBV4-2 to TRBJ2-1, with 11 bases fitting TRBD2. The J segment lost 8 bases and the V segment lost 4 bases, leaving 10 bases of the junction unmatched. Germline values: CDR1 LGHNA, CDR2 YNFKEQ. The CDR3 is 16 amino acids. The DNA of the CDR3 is TGTGCCAGCAGCCCATCGGGTAGCGGGAGGGCCTATGAGCAGTTCTTC. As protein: CASSPSGSGRAYEQFF.

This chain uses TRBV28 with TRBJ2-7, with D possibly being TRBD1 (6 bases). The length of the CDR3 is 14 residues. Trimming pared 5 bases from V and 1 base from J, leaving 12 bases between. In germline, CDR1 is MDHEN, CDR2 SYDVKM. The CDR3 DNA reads TGTGCCAGCAGTGAAACAGGGTGGTCCTACGAGCAGTACTTC. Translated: CASSETGWSYEQYF.

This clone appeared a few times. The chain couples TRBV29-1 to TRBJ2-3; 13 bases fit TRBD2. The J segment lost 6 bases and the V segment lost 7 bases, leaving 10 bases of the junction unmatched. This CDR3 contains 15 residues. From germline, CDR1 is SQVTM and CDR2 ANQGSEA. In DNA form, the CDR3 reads TGCAGCGCTAAGGGACTAGCGGGACCCCAGGATACGCAGTATTTT. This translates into CSAKGLAGPQDTQYF.

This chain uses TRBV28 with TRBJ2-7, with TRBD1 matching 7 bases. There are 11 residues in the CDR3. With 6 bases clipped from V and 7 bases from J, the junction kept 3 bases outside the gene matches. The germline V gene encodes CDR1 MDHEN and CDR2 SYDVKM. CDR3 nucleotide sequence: TGTGCCAGCAGCTGGACAGGAGAGCAGTACTTC. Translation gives CASSWTGEQYF.

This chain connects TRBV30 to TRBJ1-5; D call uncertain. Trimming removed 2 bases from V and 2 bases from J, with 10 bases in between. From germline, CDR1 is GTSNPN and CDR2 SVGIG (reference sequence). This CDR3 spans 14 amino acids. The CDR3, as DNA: TGTGCCTGGAGTTATCGCATAGGCAATCAGCCCCAGCATTTT. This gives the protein CAWSYRIGNQPQHF.

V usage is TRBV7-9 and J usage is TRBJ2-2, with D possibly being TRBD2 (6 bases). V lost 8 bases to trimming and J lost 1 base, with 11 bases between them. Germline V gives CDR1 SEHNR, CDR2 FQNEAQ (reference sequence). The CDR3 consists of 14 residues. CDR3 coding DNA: TGTGCCAGCCGAGCGGAGGGGAACACCGGGGAGCTGTTTTTT. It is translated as CASRAEGNTGELFF.

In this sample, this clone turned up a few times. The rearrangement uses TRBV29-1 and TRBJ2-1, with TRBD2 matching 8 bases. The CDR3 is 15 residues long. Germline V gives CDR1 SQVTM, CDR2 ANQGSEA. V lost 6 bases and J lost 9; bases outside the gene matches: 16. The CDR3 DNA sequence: TGCAGCGTGAGCACCCTTACCGGGAGGGCGAGTGAGCAGTTCTTC. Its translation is CSVSTLTGRASEQFF.

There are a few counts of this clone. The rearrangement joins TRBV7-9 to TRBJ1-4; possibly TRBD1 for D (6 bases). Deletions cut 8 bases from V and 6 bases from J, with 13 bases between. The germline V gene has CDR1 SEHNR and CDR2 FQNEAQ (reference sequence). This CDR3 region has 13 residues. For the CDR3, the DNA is TGTGCCAGCGGGGGCCAGGGTTATGAAAAACTGTTTTTT. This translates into CASGGQGYEKLFF.

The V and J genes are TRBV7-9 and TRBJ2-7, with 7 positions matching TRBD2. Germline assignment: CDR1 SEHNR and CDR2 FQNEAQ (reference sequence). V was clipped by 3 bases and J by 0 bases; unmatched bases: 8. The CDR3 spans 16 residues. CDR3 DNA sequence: TGTGCCAGCAGCTTGGGGCGGGAGTCTTTCTCCTACGAGCAGTACTTC. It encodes CASSLGRESFSYEQYF.

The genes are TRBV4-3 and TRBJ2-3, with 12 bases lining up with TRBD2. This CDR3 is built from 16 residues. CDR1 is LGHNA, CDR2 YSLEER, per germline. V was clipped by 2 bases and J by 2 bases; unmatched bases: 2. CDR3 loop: CASSQLAGGTTDTQYF. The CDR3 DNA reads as TGCGCCAGCAGCCAACTAGCGGGGGGGACCACAGATACGCAGTATTTT.

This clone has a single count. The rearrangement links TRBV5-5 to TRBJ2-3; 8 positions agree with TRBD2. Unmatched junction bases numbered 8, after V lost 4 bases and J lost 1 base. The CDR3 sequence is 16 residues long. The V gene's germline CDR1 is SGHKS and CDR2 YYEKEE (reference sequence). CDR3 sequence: CASSVPLAGRTDTQYF. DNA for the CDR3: TGTGCCAGCAGCGTCCCCCTAGCGGGCCGCACAGATACGCAGTATTTT.

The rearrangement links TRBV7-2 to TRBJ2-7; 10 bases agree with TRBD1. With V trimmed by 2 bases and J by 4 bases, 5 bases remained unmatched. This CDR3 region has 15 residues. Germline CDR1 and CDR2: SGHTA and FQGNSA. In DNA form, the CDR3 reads TGTGCCAGCAGCTTAACAACGGACAGGGGGTACGAGCAGTACTTC. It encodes CASSLTTDRGYEQYF.

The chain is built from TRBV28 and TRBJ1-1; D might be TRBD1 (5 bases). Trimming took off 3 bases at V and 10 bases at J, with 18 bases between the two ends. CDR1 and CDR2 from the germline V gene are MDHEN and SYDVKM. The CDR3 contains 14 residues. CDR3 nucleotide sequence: TGTGCCAGCAGTTTGACAGCGAGAGGTAGTGGAGCTTTCTTT. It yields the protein CASSLTARGSGAFF.

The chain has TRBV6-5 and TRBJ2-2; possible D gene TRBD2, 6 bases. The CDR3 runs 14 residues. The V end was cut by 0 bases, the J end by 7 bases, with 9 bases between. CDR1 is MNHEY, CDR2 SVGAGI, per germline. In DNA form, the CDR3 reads TGTGCCAGCAGTTACTCGGGGGGAGGCGGGGAGCTGTTTTTT. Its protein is CASSYSGGGGELFF.

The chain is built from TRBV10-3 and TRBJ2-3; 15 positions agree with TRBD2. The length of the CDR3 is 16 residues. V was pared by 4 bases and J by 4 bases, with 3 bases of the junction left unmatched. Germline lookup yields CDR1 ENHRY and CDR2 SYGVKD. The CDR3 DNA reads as TGTGCCATCAGTGGGGGGACTAGCGGGGGGCCAGATACGCAGTATTTT. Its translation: CAISGGTSGGPDTQYF.

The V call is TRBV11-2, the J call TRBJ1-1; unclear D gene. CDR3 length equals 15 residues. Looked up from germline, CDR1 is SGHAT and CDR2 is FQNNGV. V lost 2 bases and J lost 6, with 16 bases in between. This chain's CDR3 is CASSLSARRSAEAFF. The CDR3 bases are TGTGCCAGCAGCTTATCCGCTAGGAGGAGCGCTGAAGCTTTCTTT.

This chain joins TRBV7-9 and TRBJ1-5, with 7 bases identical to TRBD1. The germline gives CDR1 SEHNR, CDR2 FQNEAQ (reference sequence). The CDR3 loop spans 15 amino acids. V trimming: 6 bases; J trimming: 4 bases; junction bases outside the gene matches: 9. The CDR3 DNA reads TGTGCCAGCAGTACACAGGGGTATGGGAATCAGCCCCAGCATTTT. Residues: CASSTQGYGNQPQHF.

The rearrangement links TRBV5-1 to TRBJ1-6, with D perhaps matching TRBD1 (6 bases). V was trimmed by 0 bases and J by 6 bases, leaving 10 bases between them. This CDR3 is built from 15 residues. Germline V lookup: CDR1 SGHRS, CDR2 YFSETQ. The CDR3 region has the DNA TGCGCCAGCAGCTTGGACTGGACAGCTAATTCACCCCTCCACTTT. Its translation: CASSLDWTANSPLHF.

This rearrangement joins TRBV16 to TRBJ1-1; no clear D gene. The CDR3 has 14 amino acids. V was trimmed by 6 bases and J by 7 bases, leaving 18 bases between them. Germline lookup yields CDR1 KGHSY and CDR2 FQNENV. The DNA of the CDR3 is TGTGCCAGCAGTTTAGGAGGGAACAGAGTTGAAGCTTTCTTT. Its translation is CASSLGGNRVEAFF.

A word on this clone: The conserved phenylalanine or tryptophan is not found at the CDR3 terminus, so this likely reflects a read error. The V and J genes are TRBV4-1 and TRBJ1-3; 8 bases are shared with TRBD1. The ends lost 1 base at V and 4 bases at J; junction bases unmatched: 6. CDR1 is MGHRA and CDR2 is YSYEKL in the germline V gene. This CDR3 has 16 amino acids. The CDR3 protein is CASSQAGQGVGNTIYV. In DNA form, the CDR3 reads TGCGCCAGCAGCCAAGCCGGACAGGGTGTGGGAAACACCATATATGTT.

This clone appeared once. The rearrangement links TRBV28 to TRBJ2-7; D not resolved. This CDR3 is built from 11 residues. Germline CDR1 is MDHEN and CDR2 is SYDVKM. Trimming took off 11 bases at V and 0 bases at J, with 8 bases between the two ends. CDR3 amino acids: CAACGSYEQYF. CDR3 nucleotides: TGTGCCGCATGCGGCTCCTACGAGCAGTACTTC.

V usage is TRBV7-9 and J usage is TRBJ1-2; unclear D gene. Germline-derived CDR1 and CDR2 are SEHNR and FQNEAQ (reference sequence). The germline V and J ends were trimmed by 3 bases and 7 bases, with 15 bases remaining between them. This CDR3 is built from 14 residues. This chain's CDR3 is CASSLGEGAGGYTF. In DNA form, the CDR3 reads TGTGCCAGCAGCTTGGGCGAGGGAGCCGGTGGCTACACCTTC.

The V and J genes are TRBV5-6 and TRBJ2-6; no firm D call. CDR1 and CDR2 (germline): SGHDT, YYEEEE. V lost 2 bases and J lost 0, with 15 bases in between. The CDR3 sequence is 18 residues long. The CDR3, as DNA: TGTGCCAGCAGCTTTCGTCTTAATATCCGCTCTGGGGCCAACGTCCTGACTTTC. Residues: CASSFRLNIRSGANVLTF. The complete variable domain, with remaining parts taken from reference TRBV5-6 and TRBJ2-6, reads DAGVTQSPTHLIKTRGQQVTLRCSPKSGHDTVSWYQQALGQGPQFIFQYYEEEERQRGNFPDRFSGHQFPNYSSELNVNALLLGDSALYLCASSFRLNIRSGANVLTFGAGSRLTVL.

CDR3 nucleotide sequence: TGTGCCAGCAGTGAAGGGCAGTACTATGGCTACACCTTC. It yields the protein CASSEGQYYGYTF. V and J are TRBV2 and TRBJ1-2, with unresolved D. Germline CDR1 and CDR2: SNHLY and FYNNEI. The CDR3 is made up of 13 amino acids. V was pared by 1 base and J by 3 bases, with 6 bases between.

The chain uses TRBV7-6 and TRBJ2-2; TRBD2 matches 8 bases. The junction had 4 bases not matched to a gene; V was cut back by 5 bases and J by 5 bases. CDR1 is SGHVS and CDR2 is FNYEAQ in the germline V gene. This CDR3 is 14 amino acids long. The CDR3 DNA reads TGTGCCAGCAGCCCAGGGACTAGGACCGGGGAGCTGTTTTTT. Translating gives CASSPGTRTGELFF.

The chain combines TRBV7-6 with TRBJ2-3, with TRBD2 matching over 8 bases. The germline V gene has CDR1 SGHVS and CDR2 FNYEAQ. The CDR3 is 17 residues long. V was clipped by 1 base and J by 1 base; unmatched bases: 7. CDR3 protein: CASSLGSGGPGTDTQYF. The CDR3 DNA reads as TGTGCCAGCAGCTTAGGGTCGGGGGGGCCTGGCACAGATACGCAGTATTTT.

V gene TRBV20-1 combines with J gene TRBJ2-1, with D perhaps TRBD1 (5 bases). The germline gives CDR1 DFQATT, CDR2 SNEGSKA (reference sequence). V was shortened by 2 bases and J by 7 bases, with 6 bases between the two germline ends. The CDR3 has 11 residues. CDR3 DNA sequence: TGCAGTGCTAGAAGGGGAAATGAGCAGTTCTTC. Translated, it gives CSARRGNEQFF.

DNA of the CDR3: TGTGCCAGCAGTTCTAGACAGGGGGCAGGGAACACTGAAGCTTTCTTT. Its translation is CASSSRQGAGNTEAFF. V and J are TRBV6-5 and TRBJ1-1; 10 nucleotides line up with TRBD1. The V and J ends lost 4 bases and 1 base, in that order; junction bases with no gene match: 6. CDR3 size: 16 residues. CDR1 MNHEY and CDR2 SVGAGI come from the germline V gene.

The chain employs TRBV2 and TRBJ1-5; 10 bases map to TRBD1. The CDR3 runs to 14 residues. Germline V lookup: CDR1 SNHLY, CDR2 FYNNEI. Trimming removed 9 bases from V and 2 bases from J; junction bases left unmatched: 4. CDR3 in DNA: TGTGCCAGTTCCGGACAGGGGGGCAATCAGCCCCAGCATTTT. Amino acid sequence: CASSGQGGNQPQHF.

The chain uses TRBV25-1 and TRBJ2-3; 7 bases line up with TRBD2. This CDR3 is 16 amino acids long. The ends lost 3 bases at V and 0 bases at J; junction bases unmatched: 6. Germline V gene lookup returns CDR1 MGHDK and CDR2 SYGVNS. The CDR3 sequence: CASSDLGTTSTDTQYF. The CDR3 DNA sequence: TGTGCCAGCAGTGACCTCGGGACTACCAGCACAGATACGCAGTATTTT.

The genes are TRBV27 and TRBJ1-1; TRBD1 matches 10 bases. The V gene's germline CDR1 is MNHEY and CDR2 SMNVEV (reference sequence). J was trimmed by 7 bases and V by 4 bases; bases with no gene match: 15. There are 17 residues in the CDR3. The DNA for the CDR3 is TGTGCCAGCAGTTCGGTTCATTCCGTCCGGGACAGGGGTGAAGCTTTCTTT. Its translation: CASSSVHSVRDRGEAFF.